Following are 5 T cell receptor beta chains from one sample sequenced in a study of T cells in Graves' hyperthyroidism and ophthalmopathy. Amplified TCR beta CDR3 regions derived from RNA transcripts. The primer set for the first-round RT-PCR of the TCR CDR3 was HTBI. TCRdb used MiXCR to reprocess the multiplex PCR reads, holding one entry per CDR3 protein. The repertoire includes 130,000 to 150,000 distinct CDR3 sequences, roughly 23% of them detected once, and about 67% sits in the top ten. Material for sequencing was blood. Receptors were obtained from a woman aged 50 to 60 with Graves' hyperthyroidism that later progressed to Graves' ophthalmopathy.

A word on this clonotype: Just one base apart from a much larger clone, this may be a read error. The chain recombines TRBV7-8 with TRBJ2-7, with D hard to call. CDR1 and CDR2 from the germline V gene are SGHVS and FQNEAQ. The CDR3 totals 11 residues. CDR3: CAGSRLGEQYF. The CDR3 coding sequence is TGTGCCGGCAGCCGTCTCGGTGAGCAGTACTTC.

This clonotype came up many times. V is TRBV20-1 and J is TRBJ2-1; 12 nucleotides line up with TRBD2. From germline, CDR1 is DFQATT and CDR2 SNEGSKA (reference sequence). J gave up 8 bases and V 0 bases, and 11 bases lay outside the gene matches. The CDR3 length is 17 residues. CDR3 nucleotide sequence: TGCAGTGCTAGAGAACAGGGGGCCGGACTAGCGGGATATGAGCAGTTCTTC. This gives the protein CSAREQGAGLAGYEQFF.

This clonotype was recorded many times. The chain employs TRBV28 and TRBJ2-7; no firm D call. This CDR3 has 12 amino acids. Germline assignment: CDR1 MDHEN and CDR2 SYDVKM. V was shortened by 6 bases and J by 9 bases, with 15 bases between the two germline ends. The CDR3 sequence is CASSLQLRLQYF. CDR3 DNA: TGTGCCAGCAGCCTTCAACTCCGGCTGCAGTACTTC.

This clonotype was counted between two and nine times. The chain joins TRBV11-2 to TRBJ1-4; D not resolved. The V and J ends lost 5 bases and 7 bases respectively, with 20 bases between them. Germline V lookup: CDR1 SGHAT, CDR2 FQNNGV. The CDR3 consists of 16 residues. The CDR3 nucleotides are TGTGCCAGCAGCGAAGGACCCCCAAGGCAGGTTGAAAAACTGTTTTTT. It yields the protein CASSEGPPRQVEKLFF.

Remarks on this clonotype: Possible read error: a much larger clone is one base away. The V call is TRBV28, the J call TRBJ2-2; D might be TRBD1 (6 bases). Looked up from germline, CDR1 is MDHEN and CDR2 is SYDVKM. The CDR3 runs 16 residues. Trimming pared 4 bases from V and 7 bases from J, leaving 19 bases between. CDR3 sequence reads: CASSSRSTGRSGELFF. DNA of the CDR3: TGTGCCAGCAGTTCCCGCTCGACAGGCCGGAGCGGGGAGCTGTTTTTT.